These 18 T cell receptor beta chains originate from one sample sequenced in a study of control samples from healthy donors and cancer patients. Sequenced by immunoSEQ multiplex PCR; TCRdb stores in-frame clones only, minus some. The table lists around 120,000 clones, 85% to 95% of them singletons, with roughly 4% in the top ten. The sequenced sample consisted of blood. These receptors came from a man aged 25-45 years in good health.

The V gene is TRBV27, the J gene TRBJ2-7; D not resolved. V shed 1 base and J shed 0 bases, with 13 bases lying between them. CDR3 length: 16 residues. Looked up from germline, CDR1 is MNHEY and CDR2 is SMNVEV (reference sequence). CDR3 DNA: TGTGCCAGCAGTTTATATGGCTTAGGTAGCTCCTACGAGCAGTACTTC. Residues: CASSLYGLGSSYEQYF.

This chain links TRBV6-2 or TRBV6-3 with TRBJ1-1, with D possibly TRBD1 on 6 matching bases. With 5 bases removed from V and 3 bases from J, the gap between germline ends came to 13 bases. This CDR3 has 14 amino acids. CDR1 and CDR2 (germline): MNHEY, SVGEGT. CDR3 DNA sequence: TGTGCCAGCAGTCCCCCCCAGGGGTACACTGAAGCTTTCTTT. This translates into CASSPPQGYTEAFF.

The chain couples TRBV30 to TRBJ2-5; tentatively, D is TRBD1 or TRBD2 (6 bases each). The CDR3 has 12 residues. Trimming took 4 bases from V and 4 from J, leaving 10 bases between them. Germline loops: CDR1 GTSNPN, CDR2 SVGIG (reference sequence). The CDR3, as DNA: TGTGCCTGGACGGAGGGGGGAGAGACCCAGTACTTC. Amino acid sequence: CAWTEGGETQYF.

This chain connects TRBV4-1 to TRBJ2-1; D possibly corresponds to TRBD1 (6 bases). The CDR3 spans 17 residues. The germline V gene encodes CDR1 MGHRA and CDR2 YSYEKL. Trimming pared 2 bases from V and 6 bases from J, leaving 20 bases between. CDR3 sequence (DNA): TGCGCCAGCAGCCAACCTACAGGGTATGGTGCCCGCAATGAGCAGTTCTTC. Translating gives CASSQPTGYGARNEQFF.

The chain couples TRBV7-2 to TRBJ1-6, with D unclear. The V gene lost 5 bases and the J gene lost 5 bases, with 10 bases spanning the gap. The CDR3 sequence is 14 residues long. CDR1 and CDR2 (germline): SGHTA, FQGNSA. For the CDR3, the DNA is TGTGCCAGCAGCCTGAGAGTGGATAATTCACCCCTCCACTTT. Amino acid sequence: CASSLRVDNSPLHF.

V is TRBV6-6 and J is TRBJ1-5; no clear D gene. This CDR3 has 12 residues. Trimming took 6 bases from V and 7 from J, leaving 10 bases between them. Germline V gene data show CDR1 as MNHNY and CDR2 as SVGAGI (reference sequence). CDR3 sequence (DNA): TGTGCCAGCAGCTCTGACACCCAGCCCCAGCATTTT. Amino acid sequence: CASSSDTQPQHF.

This clone was found once. V is TRBV19 and J is TRBJ1-2, with a tentative D call TRBD1 (5 bases). Trimming removed 3 bases at V and 4 bases at J, with 18 bases between. The CDR3 totals 16 residues. Germline V gene sequence: CDR1 LNHDA, CDR2 SQIVND (reference sequence). The CDR3 DNA is TGTGCCAGTAGTATGGGGGAGATCCGGGTAGGCTATGGCTACACCTTC. Its translation is CASSMGEIRVGYGYTF.

V usage is TRBV7-2 and J usage is TRBJ1-2, with unresolved D. V shed 3 bases and J shed 6 bases, with 5 bases lying between them. Germline V CDR1 and CDR2: SGHTA, FQGNSA. The CDR3 has 11 amino acids. The CDR3 protein is CASSFFDGYTF. CDR3 DNA: TGTGCCAGCAGCTTCTTCGATGGCTACACCTTC. The whole variable domain, filled in from reference TRBV7-2 and TRBJ1-2, reads GAGVSQSPSNKVTEKGKDVELRCDPISGHTALYWYRQSLGQGLEFLIYFQGNSAPDKSGLPSDRFSAERTGGSVSTLTIQRTQQEDSAVYLCASSFFDGYTFGSGTRLTVV.

This clone occurred once. The chain combines TRBV30 with TRBJ1-6; TRBD1 matches at 7 bases. This CDR3 is built from 13 residues. The V segment lost 1 base and the J segment 14 bases; nucleotides outside the gene matches: 8. Germline V gene data show CDR1 as GTSNPN and CDR2 as SVGIG (reference sequence). In DNA form, the CDR3 reads TGTGCCTGGAGTGGACAGGGCTATAAGACCCTCCACTTT. Its translation: CAWSGQGYKTLHF.

The chain couples TRBV28 to TRBJ1-5, with TRBD1 identical over 7 bases. The trim removed 5 bases at V and 3 bases at J, leaving 4 bases unmatched. Germline-derived CDR1 and CDR2 are MDHEN and SYDVKM. The CDR3 is 14 amino acids. The CDR3 nucleotides are TGTGCCAGCAGTGAAACAGGGGTCAATCAGCCCCAGCATTTT. Translated: CASSETGVNQPQHF.

This chain connects TRBV28 to TRBJ2-7, with D perhaps matching TRBD2 (5 bases). V lost 4 bases to trimming and J lost 3 bases, with 10 bases between them. Germline V CDR1 and CDR2: MDHEN, SYDVKM. The CDR3 spans 13 residues. CDR3 region: CASSSGRDYEQYF. As DNA, the CDR3 is TGTGCCAGCAGTTCCGGACGGGACTACGAGCAGTACTTC. The whole variable domain, remainder taken from reference TRBV28 and TRBJ2-7, is DVKVTQSSRYLVKRTGEKVFLECVQDMDHENMFWYRQDPGLGLRLIYFSYDVKMKEKGDIPEGYSVSREKKERFSLILESASTNQTSMYLCASSSGRDYEQYFGPGTRLTVT.

The chain has TRBV25-1 and TRBJ2-7; D is unclear. V lost 4 bases and J 0 bases, leaving 13 bases between the germline ends. The CDR3 spans 15 residues. The V gene's germline CDR1 is MGHDK and CDR2 SYGVNS. In DNA form, the CDR3 reads TGTGCCAGCAGTGTATCGTGGGTCAGCTCCTACGAGCAGTACTTC. Translating it yields CASSVSWVSSYEQYF.

This rearrangement joins TRBV7-9 to TRBJ1-4; no clear D. V dropped 5 bases and J dropped 8 bases, with 15 bases sitting between them. This CDR3 is built from 14 residues. Germline CDR1 and CDR2: SEHNR and FQNEAQ (reference sequence). The CDR3 sequence: CASSPDGVGEKLFF. The CDR3 DNA reads as TGTGCCAGCAGCCCCGATGGGGTGGGGGAAAAACTGTTTTTT.

The genes are TRBV15 and TRBJ1-4; 11 bases are a match to TRBD1. Germline lookup yields CDR1 LNHNV and CDR2 YYDKDF (reference sequence). CDR3 size: 16 residues. The J segment lost 5 bases and the V segment lost 1 base, leaving 3 bases of the junction unmatched. The CDR3 region has the DNA TGTGCCACCAGCAGAGGGCGGACAGGGGGCAATGAAAAACTGTTTTTT. This encodes CATSRGRTGGNEKLFF.

V and J are TRBV5-1 and TRBJ2-3, with no clear D. Germline V gives CDR1 SGHRS, CDR2 YFSETQ. The CDR3 sequence is 13 residues long. Trimming shortened V by 2 bases and J by 1 base, and 5 bases separated the two germline ends. The CDR3 DNA sequence: TGCGCCAGCAGCTTTGGGGGCACAGATACGCAGTATTTT. Its translation is CASSFGGTDTQYF.

The chain is built from TRBV6-2 or TRBV6-3 and TRBJ2-1; TRBD1 matches at 10 bases. Per germline, CDR1 MNHEY and CDR2 SVGEGT. The J segment lost 6 bases and the V segment lost 6 bases, leaving 5 bases of the junction unmatched. This CDR3 is 14 amino acids long. The CDR3 region has the DNA TGTGCCAGCAGGCCTGACAGGGGGCTCAATGAGCAGTTCTTC. Its translation is CASRPDRGLNEQFF.

This chain joins TRBV2 and TRBJ2-1; perhaps TRBD1 as D (6 bases). CDR3 length: 14 amino acids. From germline, CDR1 is SNHLY and CDR2 FYNNEI. Trimming pared 2 bases from V and 7 bases from J, leaving 12 bases between. CDR3 sequence: CASSESQGTNEQFF. The CDR3 nucleotides are TGTGCCAGCAGTGAATCCCAGGGGACAAATGAGCAGTTCTTC.

The chain couples TRBV6-5 to TRBJ2-5; D is unresolved. V was trimmed by 8 bases and J by 7 bases, leaving 11 bases between them. Germline V gives CDR1 MNHEY, CDR2 SVGAGI. This CDR3 spans 11 amino acids. As DNA, the CDR3 is TGTGCCAGCTCGGGTTTTGGGACCCAGTACTTC. Translating it yields CASSGFGTQYF.